The 18 T cell receptor beta chains below were found in one sample sequenced in a study of early T cells in non-severe SARS-CoV-2 infection. A single record per CDR3 protein comes from TCRdb applying MiXCR to the 5' RACE reads. Of 80,000 to 100,000 distinct CDR3 sequences listed, approximately 15% are singletons. Sample: whole blood. The receptor source for this set is an adult who was a healthcare worker with PCR-confirmed SARS-CoV-2 infection or an uninfected control (not recorded which).

The V gene is TRBV12-5, the J gene TRBJ2-1; 13 nucleotides line up with TRBD2. Trimming at V came to 3 bases and at J to 4 bases, leaving 12 bases not matched to a gene. Germline V gene sequence: CDR1 LGHNT, CDR2 FRNRAP. The CDR3 runs to 19 residues. The CDR3 loop is CASGFSSGLAGVRYNEQFF. The CDR3 nucleotides are TGTGCTAGTGGTTTTAGCTCCGGACTAGCGGGAGTGAGGTACAATGAGCAGTTCTTC.

The V call is TRBV7-6, the J call TRBJ1-5; D is unclear. CDR3 length equals 13 residues. CDR1 is SGHVS, CDR2 FNYEAQ, per germline. Trimming took 4 bases from V and 3 from J, leaving 7 bases between them. CDR3 in DNA: TGTGCCAGCAGCTCGGGGTTCAATCAGCCCCAGCATTTT. Protein: CASSSGFNQPQHF.

CDR3 coding DNA: TGCGCCAGCAGCCACGACGTCCAGAGGGGAAACACCATATATTTT. Encoded protein: CASSHDVQRGNTIYF. V gene TRBV4-1 combines with J gene TRBJ1-3; D is undetermined. Per the germline V gene, CDR1 is MGHRA and CDR2 is YSYEKL. The CDR3 is 15 residues long. Trimming left V 3 bases short and J 4 bases short, with 13 bases between.

This clonotype was counted a few times. The rearrangement links TRBV7-8 to TRBJ2-1; 8 bases agree with TRBD1. The V segment lost 3 bases and the J segment 10 bases; nucleotides outside the gene matches: 5. The germline CDR1 and CDR2 sequences are SGHVS and FQNEAQ. This CDR3 has 13 amino acids. In nucleotides, the CDR3 is TGTGCCAGCAGCTTTGGACAGGGTGGCGAGCAGTTCTTC. This encodes CASSFGQGGEQFF.

This clonotype was detected a few times. The gene calls are TRBV7-2 and TRBJ1-4; D is undetermined. Germline V gene sequence: CDR1 SGHTA, CDR2 FQGNSA. The CDR3 length is 15 residues. V was pared by 5 bases and J by 0 bases, with 10 bases between. The CDR3 spells CASSRAAATNEKLFF. CDR3 nucleotides: TGTGCCAGCAGCCGGGCAGCTGCAACTAATGAAAAACTGTTTTTT.

This chain joins TRBV30 and TRBJ2-3; maybe TRBD1 (7 bases). Germline V gives CDR1 GTSNPN, CDR2 SVGIG (reference sequence). V lost 8 bases and J lost 1, with 19 bases in between. CDR3 length: 15 residues. CDR3 DNA sequence: TGTGCCCAAAAATCGGGCAGGGGGGGCACAGATACGCAGTATTTT. It translates to CAQKSGRGGTDTQYF.

This chain links TRBV13 with TRBJ2-1, with 7 bases aligning to TRBD1. Trimming removed 5 bases from V and 9 bases from J; junction bases left unmatched: 10. CDR3 length equals 14 residues. Germline V gene lookup returns CDR1 PRHDT and CDR2 FYEKMQ (reference sequence). The CDR3 DNA sequence: TGTGCCAGCAGCCCTGGGCTCAGGGGGAGTGAGCAGTTCTTC. Translating gives CASSPGLRGSEQFF. The full variable domain, with the rest looked up from reference TRBV13 and TRBJ2-1, is AAGVIQSPRHLIKEKRETATLKCYPIPRHDTVYWYQQGPGQDPQFLISFYEKMQSDKGSIPDRFSAQQFSDYHSELNMSSLELGDSALYFCASSPGLRGSEQFFGPGTRLTVL.

Ten or more counts support this clonotype. This chain links TRBV4-1 with TRBJ2-7, with TRBD1 matching 9 bases. Germline values: CDR1 MGHRA, CDR2 YSYEKL. This CDR3 has 16 amino acids. Trimming at V came to 3 bases and at J to 2 bases, leaving 8 bases not matched to a gene. CDR3 amino acids: CASSHNRDRVTYEQYF. The CDR3 nucleotides read TGCGCCAGCAGCCATAACCGGGACAGGGTTACCTACGAGCAGTACTTC.

V gene TRBV29-1 combines with J gene TRBJ2-7; tentatively, D is TRBD1 (6 bases). The CDR3 consists of 11 residues. From germline, CDR1 is SQVTM and CDR2 ANQGSEA. Trimming stripped 5 bases from V and 2 bases from J, with 7 bases between. CDR3 DNA sequence: TGCAGCGTTAAGGGGGCCTACGAGCAGTACTTC. It translates to CSVKGAYEQYF.

V and J are TRBV5-5 and TRBJ1-1; 12 bases fit TRBD1. The CDR3 is made up of 15 amino acids. Germline-derived CDR1 and CDR2 are SGHKS and YYEKEE (reference sequence). With V trimmed by 3 bases and J by 4 bases, 4 bases remained unmatched. As DNA, the CDR3 is TGTGCCAGCAGCTATGGGGACAGGGGGCTCACTGAAGCTTTCTTT. Protein product: CASSYGDRGLTEAFF.

This clonotype was counted a few times. V and J are TRBV29-1 and TRBJ2-1, with 12 nucleotides matching TRBD2. Per the germline V gene, CDR1 is SQVTM and CDR2 is ANQGSEA. Trimming at V came to 6 bases and at J to 9 bases, leaving 9 bases not matched to a gene. The CDR3 extends over 14 amino acids. For the CDR3, the DNA is TGCAGCGTGGCTCTAGCGGGAGGGCCTGTTGAGCAGTTCTTC. It codes for CSVALAGGPVEQFF.

This clonotype was seen a few times. The J gene is TRBJ1-4, the V gene TRBV2; 8 nucleotides agree with TRBD1. Germline V gives CDR1 SNHLY, CDR2 FYNNEI. The CDR3 runs to 13 residues. The ends lost 6 bases at V and 3 bases at J; junction bases unmatched: 0. As DNA, the CDR3 is TGTGCCAGCAGGGACAGGGCTAATGAAAAACTGTTTTTT. Protein sequence: CASRDRANEKLFF.

The rearrangement links TRBV4-1 to TRBJ1-5; 7 bases fit TRBD1. Trimming removed 0 bases from V and 4 bases from J; junction bases left unmatched: 0. The CDR3 is made up of 14 amino acids. Looked up from germline, CDR1 is MGHRA and CDR2 is YSYEKL. CDR3 residues: CASSQEQGNQPQHF. Written as DNA, the CDR3 is TGCGCCAGCAGCCAAGAACAGGGGAATCAGCCCCAGCATTTT.

The chain is built from TRBV6-1 and TRBJ2-1; TRBD2 might be the D (5 bases). The CDR3 has 14 amino acids. The ends were cut back, 1 base at V and 8 bases at J, with 12 bases in the middle. CDR1 is MNHNS and CDR2 is SASEGT in the germline V gene. The CDR3 DNA reads as TGTGCCAGCAGTGAAGGGACTCCCCATTATGAGCAGTTCTTC. Protein: CASSEGTPHYEQFF.

The rearrangement links TRBV27 to TRBJ2-3; D remains unclear. This CDR3 region has 16 residues. V was pared by 4 bases and J by 4 bases, with 18 bases between. CDR1 MNHEY and CDR2 SMNVEV come from the germline V gene (reference sequence). CDR3 bases: TGTGCCAGCAGTTGGTCGGGCCTACAATGGGCAGATACGCAGTATTTT. Translating it yields CASSWSGLQWADTQYF.

This clonotype was counted between two and nine times. The V gene is TRBV29-1, the J gene TRBJ2-7; D gene ambiguous. V lost 4 bases and J lost 3, with 13 bases in between. The CDR3 sequence is 13 residues long. Looked up from germline, CDR1 is SQVTM and CDR2 is ANQGSEA. The CDR3 spells CSVVRLSGYEQYF. DNA for the CDR3: TGCAGCGTTGTCAGGTTATCGGGCTACGAGCAGTACTTC.

This clonotype has at least ten counts. The chain is built from TRBV2 and TRBJ2-3, with TRBD2 identical over 8 bases. With 5 bases clipped from V and 11 bases from J, the junction kept 15 bases outside the gene matches. The CDR3 totals 15 residues. Germline CDR1 reads SNHLY; CDR2 reads FYNNEI. The CDR3 coding sequence is TGTGCCAGCAGTACGGCAATAGCGGGGAGTCAACGGCAGTATTTT. It yields the protein CASSTAIAGSQRQYF.

The chain is built from TRBV7-2 and TRBJ1-1; D remains unclear. The CDR3 has 14 residues. V was pared by 0 bases and J by 3 bases, with 8 bases between. Germline values: CDR1 SGHTA, CDR2 FQGNSA. The chain's CDR3 is CASSLAAEYTEAFF. CDR3 DNA sequence: TGTGCCAGCAGCTTAGCTGCAGAATACACTGAAGCTTTCTTT.